Below, one T cell receptor (beta chain) is given with its context. Its antigen is not identified. Both 60 Vbeta primers and 13 Jbeta primers went into the PCR. Under the authors' procedure: Among the unique TCR beta chains that a later analysis counted, about 86 million in all, roughly 10 million were shared. Method: immunoSEQ multiplex PCR; TCRdb's copy keeps in-frame clones and lacks some. The V and J calls and clone size come from that table; D and trimming were worked out from the DNA. The sample holds 130,000 or so clones. The germline V gene encodes CDR1 SGHVS and CDR2 FNYEAQ. The CDR3 totals 13 residues. This entry comes from a study of cytomegalovirus exposure and HLA in healthy donors. In the study overall: Inside one of the first data releases sat some 93 million unique TCRs taken from HLA-typed donors.

Broader study findings: TCR beta chain V- and J-gene trimming was linked, in a later analysis, to a missense variant in DCLRE1C. Upon later analysis, HLA-associated TCR beta chains proved more clonally expanded than other, equally common chains.

This TCR was recovered from a woman between 35 and 50 years old in good health and CMV-seropositive. The source material was PBMCs. The rearrangement links TRBV7-6 to TRBJ2-5; D call uncertain. Near its end, the DNA agrees better with TRBJ2-7, so the J call may be wrong. CDR3 in DNA: TGTGCCAGCAGCTTACGCGGCTCCTACGAGCAGTACTTC. This sequence encodes CASSLRGSYEQYF.